This TCR beta chain was observed in a study of shared clonotypes between healthy human individuals. The study, taken as a whole, reports: Rarefaction gave evidence that sorted-subset sequencing remained incomplete despite large depth.

J was trimmed by 4 bases and V by 5 bases; bases with no gene match: 9. The CDR3 has 16 residues. Germline CDR1 is LNHDA and CDR2 is SQIVND (reference sequence). Concerning this clone itself: What it binds is unknown.

Researchers partitioned CD4+ cells into CD45RA+ naive and CD45RA-negative memory subsets. Some clones are missing from TCRdb's copy, which holds only in-frame ones; the method was immunoSEQ multiplex PCR. The sample consists of a few million clones, approximately 95% of them appearing once. The sequenced sample was naive CD4+ T cells from PBMCs. As for subset: CD45RA+ positively selected. The receptor was isolated from a man in his late teens or twenties in good health. Some clones in this sample may be carry-over from other donors' samples. The J gene is TRBJ2-1, the V gene TRBV19; 9 positions agree with TRBD2. For the CDR3, the DNA is TGTGCCAGTAGTCATATGTTCGGACTAGCGTACAATGAGCAGTTCTTC. It specifies CASSHMFGLAYNEQFF. Full variable domain (outside the CDR3, taken from reference TRBV19 and TRBJ2-1): DGGITQSPKYLFRKEGQNVTLSCEQNLNHDAMYWYRQDPGQGLRLIYYSQIVNDFQKGDIAEGYSVSREKKESFPLTVTSAQKNPTAFYLCASSHMFGLAYNEQFFGPGTRLTVL.